This is a list of T cell receptor beta chains from one sample in a study of CD8 T cells in ankylosing spondylitis. TCRdb called the 5' RACE reads again in MiXCR, with one record for every CDR3 protein. The table includes 200,000 to 250,000 distinct CDR3 sequences, roughly 8% detected once. Sequenced: blood, either unsorted or a sorted T cell fraction (not recorded which). The origin of the receptors is a female donor with ankylosing spondylitis or in good health (not recorded which). The CDR3 runs from the conserved cysteine through the conserved F or W. Not all rows give a size; the values are once, few, many and, for expanded clones, a class.

TRBJ2-1 TRBV12-5 many CASGPLTGHEQFF
TRBJ1-3 TRBV25-1 many CASSGLRGSGNTIYF
TRBJ2-1 TRBV15 many CATSSPGRGLYNEQFF
TRBJ1-2 TRBV29-1 NA CSASAQGIPYGYTF
TRBJ2-1 TRBV7-9 few CASSFPSGGSSYNEQFF
TRBJ1-2 TRBV7-2 many CASSSNRGLFRYTF
TRBJ1-5 TRBV12-3/TRBV12-4 many CASTRGNQPQHF
TRBJ2-3 TRBV30 many CAWGTGLTDTQYF
TRBJ2-2 TRBV6-1 many CASRSWENTGELFF
TRBJ1-3 TRBV12-3/TRBV12-4 many CASTLIGNTIYF
TRBJ1-1 TRBV25-1 many CASLPGRANTEAFF
TRBJ2-2 TRBV6-5 many CASSSLTGELFF
TRBJ2-7 TRBV5-1 NA CASSLAKGLHSYEQYF
TRBJ2-2 TRBV10-3 many CAISRTSPGELFF
TRBJ2-3 TRBV2 many CASSKGTSGRAWTDTQYF
TRBJ2-5 TRBV5-8 many CASSYRRQETQYF
TRBJ2-7 TRBV20-1 many CSARDSSFYEQYF
TRBJ2-3 TRBV7-9 NA CASSLGQGAADTQYF
TRBJ1-4 TRBV7-2 NA CASSLIRTDKLFF
TRBJ2-1 TRBV20-1 NA CSALGLAGGPSYNEQFF
TRBJ2-7 TRBV20-1 many CSARGASGIYEQYF
TRBJ1-2 TRBV20-1 many CSAWTDLGQGHGYTF
TRBJ2-3 TRBV30 few CAWASGTGIRDTQYF
TRBJ2-1 TRBV12-3/TRBV12-4 many CASSFRDFNEQFF
TRBJ2-2 TRBV6-2/TRBV6-3 many CASDGGPRLAEITGELFF
TRBJ1-1 TRBV12-3/TRBV12-4 many CASSLGTGLDTEAFF
TRBJ2-1 TRBV10-1 many CASGGLAGNEQFF
TRBJ1-1 TRBV29-1 many CSVERAHLAEAFF
TRBJ1-1 TRBV3-1 many CASSRDRGLEAFF
TRBJ2-5 TRBV11-2 NA CASSLTSGSKTQYF
TRBJ2-7 TRBV5-1 many CASSLPHYEQYF
TRBJ1-1 TRBV7-2 NA CASSARNTEAFF
TRBJ2-1 TRBV24-1 many CATSDGTSFNEQFF
TRBJ2-4 TRBV7-2 many CASSPQTGGAKNIQYF
TRBJ2-1 TRBV12-3/TRBV12-4 many CASSLGGTRFF
TRBJ1-1 TRBV20-1 many CSADRGTEAFF
TRBJ2-3 TRBV4-3 many CASSYGLAGGAGTDTQYF
TRBJ2-5 TRBV18 many CASSPREETQYF
TRBJ2-5 TRBV7-7 many CASSMGVQETQYF
TRBJ2-1 TRBV29-1 many CSAAEGLPWLFF
TRBJ2-7 TRBV7-9 NA CASSSGLAWNPYEQYF
TRBJ2-1 TRBV20-1 many CSASLGGGGYNEQFF
TRBJ2-2 TRBV5-5 many CASSLVGRSTGELFF
TRBJ2-7 TRBV7-2 few CASRGQAYEQYF
TRBJ2-7 TRBV6-1 many CASSTTGLAGDTYF
TRBJ2-5 TRBV4-2 few CASSQGGANQETQYF
TRBJ2-2 TRBV4-2 many CASSPLLGTPVTGELFF
TRBJ2-1 TRBV10-3 many CAISDPRVGRANNEQFF
TRBJ1-2 TRBV6-1 many CASSPNTAYGYTF
TRBJ2-3 TRBV11-1 NA CASSSTGRELVRTDTQYF
TRBJ2-3 TRBV4-2 NA CASSQEEATDTQYF